A single sample gave rise to the 26 T cell receptor beta chains below, sequenced in a study of blood T cell repertoires in COVID-19. Produced via immunoSEQ multiplex PCR; TCRdb's table is partial and in-frame only. Among fewer than 80,000 clones listed, about 73% were seen once. Sequencing was performed on peripheral blood. These receptors were collected from a man in his sixties with acute or convalescent COVID-19.

This clone appeared a few times. This sequence joins TRBV24-1 and TRBJ2-3; 9 bases align to TRBD2. Unmatched junction bases numbered 9, after V lost 4 bases and J lost 2 bases. Germline V CDR1 and CDR2: KGHDR, SFDVKD. CDR3 length equals 17 residues. Here the CDR3 reads CATSDPVAGDSTDTQYF. The CDR3 DNA reads TGTGCCACCAGTGACCCCGTAGCGGGGGATTCCACAGATACGCAGTATTTT.

V gene TRBV5-1 combines with J gene TRBJ1-1; D unresolved. The length of the CDR3 is 14 residues. Trimming stripped 0 bases from V and 1 base from J, with 7 bases between. Germline V gives CDR1 SGHRS, CDR2 YFSETQ. CDR3 sequence: CASSLDGQNTEAFF. DNA of the CDR3: TGCGCCAGCAGCTTGGACGGTCAGAACACTGAAGCTTTCTTT.

This chain's CDR3 is CATGSSYEQYF. In nucleotides, the CDR3 is TGTGCCACAGGGAGCTCCTACGAGCAGTACTTC. V and J are TRBV15 and TRBJ2-7, with D perhaps matching TRBD2 (5 bases). Germline loops: CDR1 LNHNV, CDR2 YYDKDF (reference sequence). Deletions cut 9 bases from V and 0 bases from J, with 6 bases between. This CDR3 has 11 residues.

Only a few counts were recorded for this clone. The chain is built from TRBV28 and TRBJ1-2; 7 positions match TRBD1. The CDR3 totals 12 residues. Germline-derived CDR1 and CDR2 are MDHEN and SYDVKM. J was trimmed by 7 bases and V by 8 bases; bases with no gene match: 7. The CDR3: CASHTGVLGYTF. CDR3 coding DNA: TGTGCCAGCCATACAGGGGTCCTTGGCTACACCTTC.

The chain couples TRBV5-4 to TRBJ2-5, with a tentative D call TRBD1 (6 bases). CDR1 is SGHNT and CDR2 is YYREEE in the germline V gene (reference sequence). The CDR3 is made up of 14 amino acids. The V gene lost 3 bases and the J gene lost 1 base, with 10 bases spanning the gap. CDR3 bases: TGTGCCAGCAGCTCCTCGACAGGCCAAGAGACCCAGTACTTC. It yields the protein CASSSSTGQETQYF.

The chain uses TRBV19 and TRBJ2-2; D possibly corresponds to TRBD1 (9 bases). CDR1 and CDR2 from the germline V gene are LNHDA and SQIVND (reference sequence). The CDR3 covers 19 residues. Trimming stripped 3 bases from V and 1 base from J, with 21 bases between. CDR3 coding DNA: TGTGCCAGTAGTATCCTCCCGGGGGGGGGACAGGGGAACACCGGGGAGCTGTTTTTT. Amino acids: CASSILPGGGQGNTGELFF.

In DNA form, the CDR3 reads TGTGCCAGCAGTGAAGGACCAGGGCTCGCTAGGACCCAGTACTTC. It encodes CASSEGPGLARTQYF. The chain employs TRBV6-1 and TRBJ2-5, with D possibly being TRBD1 (5 bases). CDR1 MNHNS and CDR2 SASEGT come from the germline V gene. V lost 1 base, J lost 7 bases, and 16 bases lay in between. This CDR3 is 15 amino acids long.

This sequence joins TRBV28 and TRBJ1-1, with TRBD1 identical over 8 bases. V dropped 8 bases and J dropped 4; count of bases not matched to a gene: 12. Germline loops: CDR1 MDHEN, CDR2 SYDVKM. This CDR3 comprises 15 residues. CDR3 bases: TGTGCCAGCCTTTCTGTTCCAGGGGGCGGCACTGAAGCTTTCTTT. It yields the protein CASLSVPGGGTEAFF. Complete variable domain (other parts from reference TRBV28 and TRBJ1-1): DVKVTQSSRYLVKRTGEKVFLECVQDMDHENMFWYRQDPGLGLRLIYFSYDVKMKEKGDIPEGYSVSREKKERFSLILESASTNQTSMYLCASLSVPGGGTEAFFGQGTRLTVV.

This clone was seen a handful of times. This rearrangement joins TRBV3-1 (or the pseudogene TRBV3-2) to TRBJ2-7, with D tentatively TRBD1 (5 bases). This CDR3 region has 15 residues. CDR1 is LGHDT and CDR2 is YNNKEL in the germline V gene (reference sequence). Trimming shortened V by 3 bases and J by 0 bases, and 12 bases separated the two germline ends. CDR3 bases: TGTGCCAGCAGCCAGTCCCTGGGGCCCTCCTACGAGCAGTACTTC. It translates to CASSQSLGPSYEQYF.

CDR3 sequence (DNA): TGTGCCTGGGGAGGGCAGGGATATGAAAAACTGTTTTTT. Translating gives CAWGGQGYEKLFF. The chain carries TRBV30 and TRBJ1-4; possibly TRBD1 for D (5 bases). Per the germline V gene, CDR1 is GTSNPN and CDR2 is SVGIG (reference sequence). The V end was cut by 5 bases, the J end by 6 bases, with 13 bases between. CDR3 length: 13 amino acids.

The CDR3 DNA reads as TGTGCCAGCAAGCTACCGGGAGCTCAAGAGACCCAGTACTTC. Protein sequence: CASKLPGAQETQYF. The rearrangement links TRBV5-4 to TRBJ2-5, with TRBD2 as a possible D gene (6 bases). The ends were cut back, 6 bases at V and 2 bases at J, with 14 bases in the middle. The CDR3 runs 14 residues. CDR1 and CDR2 (germline): SGHNT, YYREEE (reference sequence).

The rearrangement joins TRBV5-1 to TRBJ2-5; D is unresolved. The CDR3 contains 15 residues. Germline V gene sequence: CDR1 SGHRS, CDR2 YFSETQ. V was pared by 4 bases and J by 4 bases, with 17 bases between. The DNA of the CDR3 is TGCGCCAGCAGCCCTCTACCTGACAAGGCAGAGACCCAGTACTTC. This codes for CASSPLPDKAETQYF.

This clone was observed a single time. The V call is TRBV10-3, the J call TRBJ2-2; perhaps TRBD1 as D (6 bases). The CDR3 is made up of 16 amino acids. Trimming removed 2 bases at V and 4 bases at J, with 14 bases between. CDR1 ENHRY and CDR2 SYGVKD come from the germline V gene. CDR3 in amino acids: CAISEGGDTITGELFF. CDR3 nucleotides: TGTGCCATCAGTGAGGGTGGGGACACTATCACCGGGGAGCTGTTTTTT.

This chain uses TRBV3-1 (or the pseudogene TRBV3-2) with TRBJ2-1; TRBD2 matches at 14 bases. V lost 0 bases and J lost 2; bases outside the gene matches: 9. Germline V gene lookup returns CDR1 LGHDT and CDR2 YNNKEL (reference sequence). This CDR3 is built from 20 residues. The CDR3 region is CASSQEQDRGLAGAYNEQFF. The CDR3 DNA reads as TGTGCCAGCAGCCAAGAACAGGACAGGGGACTAGCGGGAGCCTACAATGAGCAGTTCTTC.

This rearrangement joins TRBV11-1 to TRBJ1-1; D is unresolved. The CDR3 runs to 14 residues. Per germline, CDR1 SGHAT and CDR2 FQDESV (reference sequence). Trimming removed 1 base at V and 3 bases at J, with 9 bases between. CDR3 coding DNA: TGTGCCAGCAGCTTAGAAAGGGAGCACACTGAAGCTTTCTTT. Amino acid sequence: CASSLEREHTEAFF.

The chain combines TRBV5-1 with TRBJ1-1; 7 nucleotides line up with TRBD1. Trimming removed 0 bases from V and 7 bases from J; junction bases left unmatched: 0. The CDR3 has 12 residues. Germline V gives CDR1 SGHRS, CDR2 YFSETQ. The CDR3 here is CASSLGDSEAFF. The DNA of the CDR3 is TGCGCCAGCAGCTTGGGGGACAGTGAAGCTTTCTTT.

CDR3 in amino acids: CASSSLGGGADTEAFF. The CDR3 nucleotides read TGCGCCAGCAGCTCCCTCGGGGGAGGGGCGGACACTGAAGCTTTCTTT. The chain employs TRBV5-1 and TRBJ1-1; D is perhaps TRBD1 (5 bases). Germline CDR1 SGHRS, CDR2 YFSETQ. V gave up 3 bases and J gave up 3 bases, with 18 bases separating them. The CDR3 has 16 residues.

V is TRBV19 and J is TRBJ1-5; 7 positions match TRBD1. Germline assignment: CDR1 LNHDA and CDR2 SQIVND (reference sequence). The CDR3 covers 17 residues. The V segment lost 4 bases and the J segment 0 bases; nucleotides outside the gene matches: 9. CDR3 sequence: CASSKALDRDSNQPQHF. As DNA, the CDR3 is TGTGCCAGTAGTAAGGCCCTCGACAGGGATAGCAATCAGCCCCAGCATTTT.

This clone appeared once. The chain is built from TRBV24-1 and TRBJ2-2; 10 bases line up with TRBD2. There are 17 residues in the CDR3. V shed 1 base and J 6 bases; nucleotides not matched to a gene: 7. From germline, CDR1 is KGHDR and CDR2 SFDVKD. CDR3 protein: CATSDLSTSGKAGELFF. The DNA of the CDR3 is TGTGCCACCAGTGATTTATCTACTAGCGGGAAGGCCGGGGAGCTGTTTTTT.

The genes are TRBV3-1 (or the pseudogene TRBV3-2) and TRBJ1-2; D gene ambiguous. V lost 4 bases and J lost 8, with 8 bases in between. This CDR3 spans 11 amino acids. The V gene's germline CDR1 is LGHDT and CDR2 YNNKEL (reference sequence). The CDR3 DNA reads TGTGCCAGCAGCCGGAGAGGCGGCTACACCTTC. Its translation: CASSRRGGYTF.

The CDR3 sequence is CASSKKGGLAEFTDTQYF. The DNA for the CDR3 is TGTGCCAGCAGCAAAAAAGGGGGACTAGCGGAGTTCACAGATACGCAGTATTTT. The V call is TRBV21-1, the J call TRBJ2-3; whether TRBD2, the table's D call, matches the DNA was not checked. TRBV21-1 is noted as a pseudogene. The CDR3 sequence is 18 residues long.

The rearrangement joins TRBV11-2 to TRBJ2-6; 7 bases are shared with TRBD1. Germline assignment: CDR1 SGHAT and CDR2 FQNNGV. The CDR3 loop spans 16 amino acids. The V gene end was trimmed by 5 bases and the J gene end by 1 base; junction bases not matched to a gene: 5. The CDR3: CASSINRGSGANVLTF. In nucleotides, the CDR3 is TGTGCCAGCAGCATAAACAGGGGATCTGGGGCCAACGTCCTGACTTTC. Drawing the rest from reference TRBV11-2 and TRBJ2-6, the complete variable domain is EAGVAQSPRYKIIEKRQSVAFWCNPISGHATLYWYQQILGQGPKLLIQFQNNGVVDDSQLPKDRFSAERLKGVDSTLKIQPAKLEDSAVYLCASSINRGSGANVLTFGAGSRLTVL.

J is TRBJ2-5 and V is TRBV5-8, with 9 bases that match TRBD1. The J segment lost 5 bases and the V segment lost 4 bases, leaving 15 bases of the junction unmatched. Germline V lookup: CDR1 SGHTS, CDR2 YDEGEE. The CDR3 has 17 amino acids. Here the CDR3 reads CASSLQTGQGGRETQYF. The CDR3 nucleotides read TGTGCCAGCAGCCTTCAGACGGGACAGGGCGGGCGGGAGACCCAGTACTTC.

CDR3 loop: CASSVDTGRNQPQHF. CDR3 bases: TGTGCCAGCAGCGTAGATACAGGGCGCAATCAGCCCCAGCATTTT. The rearrangement joins TRBV9 to TRBJ1-5; D possibly corresponds to TRBD1 (6 bases). In germline, CDR1 is SGDLS, CDR2 YYNGEE. Trimming took 0 bases from V and 2 from J, leaving 9 bases between them. The CDR3 consists of 15 residues.

This clone was seen once. The chain recombines TRBV6-5 with TRBJ2-5, with 7 bases matching TRBD1. Germline assignment: CDR1 MNHEY and CDR2 SVGAGI. Losses at the gene ends were 5 bases for V and 2 bases for J; bases not matched to a gene: 5. The CDR3 spans 14 residues. CDR3 in amino acids: CASSNRGRQETQYF. The CDR3 DNA reads TGTGCCAGCAGTAACAGGGGAAGGCAAGAGACCCAGTACTTC.

This chain uses TRBV5-4 with TRBJ2-2; 7 bases fit TRBD2. Germline assignment: CDR1 SGHNT and CDR2 YYREEE (reference sequence). V gave up 7 bases and J gave up 4 bases; unmatched junction bases: 4. The CDR3 covers 13 residues. CDR3 loop: CASLREPTGELFF. CDR3 DNA: TGTGCCAGCTTGCGGGAGCCCACCGGGGAGCTGTTTTTT.